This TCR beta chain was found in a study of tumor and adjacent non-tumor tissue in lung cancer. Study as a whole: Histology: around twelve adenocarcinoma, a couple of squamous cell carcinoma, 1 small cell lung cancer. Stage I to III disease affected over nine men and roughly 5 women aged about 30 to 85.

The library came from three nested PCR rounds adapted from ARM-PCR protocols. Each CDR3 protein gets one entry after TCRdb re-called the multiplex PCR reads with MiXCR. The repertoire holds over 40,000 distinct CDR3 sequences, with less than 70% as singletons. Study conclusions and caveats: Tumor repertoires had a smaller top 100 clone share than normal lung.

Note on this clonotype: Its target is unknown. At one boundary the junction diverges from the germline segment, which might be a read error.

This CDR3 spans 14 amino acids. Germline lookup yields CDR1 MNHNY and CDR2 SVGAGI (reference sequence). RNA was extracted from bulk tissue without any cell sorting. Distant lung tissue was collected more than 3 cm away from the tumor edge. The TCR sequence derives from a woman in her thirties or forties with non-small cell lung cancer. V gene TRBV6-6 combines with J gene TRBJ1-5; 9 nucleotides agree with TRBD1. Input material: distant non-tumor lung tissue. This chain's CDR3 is CSSSTQGACQPQHF. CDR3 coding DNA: TGTTCCAGCAGCACACAGGGGGCATGCCAGCCCCAGCATTTT.